The text below deals with one TCR beta chain. These data originate in a study of blood T cell repertoires in COVID-19. For the study at large: T cells, B-cell-depleted T cells, or PBMCs provided the cDNA or gDNA that served as material.

This CDR3 comprises 17 residues. Germline V gene lookup returns CDR1 MDHEN and CDR2 SYDVKM. Trimming removed 6 bases from V and 4 bases from J; junction bases left unmatched: 14. Libraries were prepared by immunoSEQ multiplex PCR; TCRdb keeps only in-frame clonotypes and omits some of them. This table has about 210,000 clones, approximately 90% appearing once. Sequencing was performed on peripheral blood. The receptor was derived from a man younger than 40 with acute or convalescent COVID-19. J is TRBJ1-5 and V is TRBV28; 8 nucleotides match TRBD1. The CDR3: CASRPDRGARWNQPQHF. CDR3 coding DNA: TGTGCCAGCAGACCCGACAGGGGCGCCCGTTGGAATCAGCCCCAGCATTTT.